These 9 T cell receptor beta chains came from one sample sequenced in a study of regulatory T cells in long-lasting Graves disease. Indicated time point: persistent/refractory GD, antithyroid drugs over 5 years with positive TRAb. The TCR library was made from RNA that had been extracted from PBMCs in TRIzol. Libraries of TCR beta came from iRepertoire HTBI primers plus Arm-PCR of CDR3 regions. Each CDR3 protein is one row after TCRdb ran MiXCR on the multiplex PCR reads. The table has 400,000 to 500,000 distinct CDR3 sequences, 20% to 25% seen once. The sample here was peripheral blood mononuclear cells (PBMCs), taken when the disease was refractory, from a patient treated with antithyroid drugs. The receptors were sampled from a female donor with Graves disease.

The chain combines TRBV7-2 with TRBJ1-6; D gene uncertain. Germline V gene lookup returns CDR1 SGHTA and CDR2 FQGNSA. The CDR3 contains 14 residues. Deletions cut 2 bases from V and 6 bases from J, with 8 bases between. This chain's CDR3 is CASSLNRFNSPLHF. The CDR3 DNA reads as TGTGCCAGCAGCTTAAACAGATTTAATTCACCCCTCCACTTT.

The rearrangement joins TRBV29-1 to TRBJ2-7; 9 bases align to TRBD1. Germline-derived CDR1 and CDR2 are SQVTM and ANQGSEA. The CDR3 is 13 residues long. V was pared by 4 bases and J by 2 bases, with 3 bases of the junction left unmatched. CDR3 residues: CSVGGTGTYEQYF. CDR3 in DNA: TGCAGCGTTGGCGGGACAGGGACCTACGAGCAGTACTTC.

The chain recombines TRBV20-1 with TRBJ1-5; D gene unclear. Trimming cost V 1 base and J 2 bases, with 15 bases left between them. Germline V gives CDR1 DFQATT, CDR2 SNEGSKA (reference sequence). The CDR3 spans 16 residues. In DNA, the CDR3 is TGCAGTGCTAGAGCTCGGGATCTCAGTGGCAATCAGCCCCAGCATTTT. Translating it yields CSARARDLSGNQPQHF.

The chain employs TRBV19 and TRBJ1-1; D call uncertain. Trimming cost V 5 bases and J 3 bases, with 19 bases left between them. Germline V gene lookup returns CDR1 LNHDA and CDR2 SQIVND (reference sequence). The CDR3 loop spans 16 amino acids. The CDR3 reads CASSPRQEKSDTEAFF. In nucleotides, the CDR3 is TGTGCCAGTAGTCCGAGGCAGGAGAAGAGTGACACTGAAGCTTTCTTT.

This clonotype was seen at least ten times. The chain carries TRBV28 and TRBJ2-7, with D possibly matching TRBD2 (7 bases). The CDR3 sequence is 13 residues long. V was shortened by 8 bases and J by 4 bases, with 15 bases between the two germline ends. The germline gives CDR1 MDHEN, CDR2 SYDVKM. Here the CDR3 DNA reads TGTGCCAGCGTGGGGGGGGCGAGTTACGAGCAGTACTTC. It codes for CASVGGASYEQYF. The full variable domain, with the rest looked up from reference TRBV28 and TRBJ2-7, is DVKVTQSSRYLVKRTGEKVFLECVQDMDHENMFWYRQDPGLGLRLIYFSYDVKMKEKGDIPEGYSVSREKKERFSLILESASTNQTSMYLCASVGGASYEQYFGPGTRLTVT.

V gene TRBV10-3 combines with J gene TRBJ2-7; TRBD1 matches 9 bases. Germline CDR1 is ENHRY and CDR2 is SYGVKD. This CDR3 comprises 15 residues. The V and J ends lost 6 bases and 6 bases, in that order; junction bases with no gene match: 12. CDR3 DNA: TGTGCCATCAGCCCTACCCTGACAGGGGGTCTCGAGCAGTACTTC. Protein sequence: CAISPTLTGGLEQYF.

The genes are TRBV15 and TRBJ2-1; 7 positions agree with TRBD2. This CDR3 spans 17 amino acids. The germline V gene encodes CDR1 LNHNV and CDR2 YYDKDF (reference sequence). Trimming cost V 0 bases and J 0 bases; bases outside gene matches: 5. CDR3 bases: TGTGCCACCAGCAGAGATAACGGCGGGAGCTCCTACAATGAGCAGTTCTTC. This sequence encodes CATSRDNGGSSYNEQFF.

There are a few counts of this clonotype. The CDR3 spells CASSFFPGDSPLHF. CDR3 coding DNA: TGCGCCAGCAGCTTCTTCCCCGGAGATTCACCCCTCCACTTT. The genes are TRBV5-1 and TRBJ1-6; the D is unclear. CDR3 length: 14 amino acids. Germline V gives CDR1 SGHRS, CDR2 YFSETQ. Between the trimmed V and J ends, which lost 2 bases and 8 bases, there was a span of 11 bases.

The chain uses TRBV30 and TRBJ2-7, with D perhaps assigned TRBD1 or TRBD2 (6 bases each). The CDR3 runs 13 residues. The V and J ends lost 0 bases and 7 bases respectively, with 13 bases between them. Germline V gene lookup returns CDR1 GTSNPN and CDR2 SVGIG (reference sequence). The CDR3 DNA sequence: TGTGCCTGGAGTGTGGGGGGCGTTGGGGAGCAGTACTTC. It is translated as CAWSVGGVGEQYF.